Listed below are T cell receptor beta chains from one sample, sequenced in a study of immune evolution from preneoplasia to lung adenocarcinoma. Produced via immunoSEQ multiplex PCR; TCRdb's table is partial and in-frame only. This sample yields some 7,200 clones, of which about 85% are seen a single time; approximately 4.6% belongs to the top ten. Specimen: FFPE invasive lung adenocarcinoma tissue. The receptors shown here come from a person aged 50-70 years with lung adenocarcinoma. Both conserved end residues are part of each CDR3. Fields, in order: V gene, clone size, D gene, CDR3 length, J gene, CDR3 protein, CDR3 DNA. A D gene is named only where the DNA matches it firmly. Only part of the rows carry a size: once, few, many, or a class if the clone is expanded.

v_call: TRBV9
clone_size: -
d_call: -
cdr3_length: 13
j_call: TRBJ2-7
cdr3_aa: CASSVGHSDEQYF
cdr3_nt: TGTGCCAGCAGCGTAGGTCATAGCGACGAGCAGTACTTC

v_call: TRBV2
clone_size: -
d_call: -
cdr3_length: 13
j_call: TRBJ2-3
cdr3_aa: CASSGESPNTQYF
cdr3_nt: TGTGCCAGCAGTGGGGAGAGTCCGAATACGCAGTATTTT

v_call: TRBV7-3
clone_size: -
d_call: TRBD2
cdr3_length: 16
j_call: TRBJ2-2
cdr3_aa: CASSLGGRANTGELFF
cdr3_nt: TGTGCCAGCAGCTTGGGTGGGAGGGCGAACACCGGGGAGCTGTTTTTT

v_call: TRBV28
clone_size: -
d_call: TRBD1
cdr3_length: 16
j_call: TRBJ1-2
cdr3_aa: CASSSLFTGVGYGYTF
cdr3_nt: TGTGCCAGCAGTTCACTATTTACAGGGGTGGGCTATGGCTACACCTTC

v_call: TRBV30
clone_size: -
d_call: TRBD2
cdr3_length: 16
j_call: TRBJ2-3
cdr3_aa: CAWKTIAGGSTDTQYF
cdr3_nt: TGTGCCTGGAAAACTATAGCGGGAGGAAGCACAGATACGCAGTATTTT

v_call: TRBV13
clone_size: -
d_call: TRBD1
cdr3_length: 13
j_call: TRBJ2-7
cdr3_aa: CASSLGQGYEQYF
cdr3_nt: TGTGCCAGCAGCTTGGGACAGGGGTACGAGCAGTACTTC

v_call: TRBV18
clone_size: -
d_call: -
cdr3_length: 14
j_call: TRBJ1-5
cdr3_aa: CASSLYRDGQPQHF
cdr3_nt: TGTGCCAGCTCGCTCTACAGGGATGGACAGCCCCAGCATTTT

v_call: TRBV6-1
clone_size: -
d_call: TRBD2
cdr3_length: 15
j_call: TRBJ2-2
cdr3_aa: CASAIAGENTGELFF
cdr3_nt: TGTGCCAGCGCCATAGCGGGAGAGAACACCGGGGAGCTGTTTTTT

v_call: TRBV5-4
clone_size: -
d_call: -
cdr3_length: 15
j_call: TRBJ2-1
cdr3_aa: CASSQVTSGNNEQFF
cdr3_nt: TGTGCCAGCAGTCAGGTGACTAGTGGGAACAATGAGCAGTTCTTC

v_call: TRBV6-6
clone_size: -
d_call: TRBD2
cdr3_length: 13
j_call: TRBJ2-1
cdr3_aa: CASAKREYNEQFF
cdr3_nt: TGTGCCAGCGCGAAGCGGGAGTACAATGAGCAGTTCTTC

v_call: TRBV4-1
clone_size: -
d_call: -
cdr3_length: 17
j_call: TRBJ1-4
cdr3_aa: CASSQAPTVATNEKLFF
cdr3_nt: TGCGCCAGCAGCCAAGCCCCGACAGTAGCAACTAATGAAAAACTGTTTTTT

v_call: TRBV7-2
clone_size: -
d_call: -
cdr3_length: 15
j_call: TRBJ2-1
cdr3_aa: CASTTGAGVYNEQFF
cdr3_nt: TGTGCCAGCACCACCGGCGCAGGGGTTTACAATGAGCAGTTCTTC

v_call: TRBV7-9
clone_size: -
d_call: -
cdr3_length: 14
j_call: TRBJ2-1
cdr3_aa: CASSTPRGYNEQFF
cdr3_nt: TGTGCCAGCAGCACTCCAAGGGGGTACAATGAGCAGTTCTTC

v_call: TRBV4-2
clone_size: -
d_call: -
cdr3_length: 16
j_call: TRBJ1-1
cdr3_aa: CASSQDMVWGHLEAFF
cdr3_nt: TGTGCCAGCAGCCAAGATATGGTTTGGGGCCACCTTGAAGCTTTCTTT

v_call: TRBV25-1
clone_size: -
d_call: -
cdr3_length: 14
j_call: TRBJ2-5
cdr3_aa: CASSELQEGETQYF
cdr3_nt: TGTGCCAGCAGTGAATTGCAAGAAGGAGAGACCCAGTACTTC

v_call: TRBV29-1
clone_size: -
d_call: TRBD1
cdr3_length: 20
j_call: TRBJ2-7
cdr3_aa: CSVESHVTLRDRGNLYEQYF
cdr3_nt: TGCAGCGTTGAAAGTCACGTTACTTTAAGGGACAGAGGAAACCTCTACGAGCAGTACTTC

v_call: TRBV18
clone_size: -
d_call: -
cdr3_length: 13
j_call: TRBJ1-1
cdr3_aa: CASSEELRTEAFF
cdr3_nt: TGTGCCAGCTCGGAGGAGTTACGGACTGAAGCTTTCTTT

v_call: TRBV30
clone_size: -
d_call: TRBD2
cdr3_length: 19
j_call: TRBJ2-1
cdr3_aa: CAWSSYRDTSGRVIYEQFF
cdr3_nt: TGTGCCTGGAGTTCCTATAGGGACACTAGCGGGAGAGTTATCTATGAGCAGTTCTTC

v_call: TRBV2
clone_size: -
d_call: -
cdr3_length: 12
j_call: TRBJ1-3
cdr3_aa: CASSPAEYTIYF
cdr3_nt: TGTGCCAGCAGTCCAGCTGAGTACACCATATATTTT

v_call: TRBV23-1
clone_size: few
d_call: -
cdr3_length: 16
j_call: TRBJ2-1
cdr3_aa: CASGYRGTLGHQEQFF
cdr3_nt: TGCGCCAGCGGGTACCGGGGGACTCTAGGTCATCAGGAGCAGTTCTTC

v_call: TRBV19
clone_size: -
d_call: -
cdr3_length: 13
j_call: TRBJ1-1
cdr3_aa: CASSTVLNTEAFF
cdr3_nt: TGTGCCAGTAGTACGGTCCTGAACACTGAAGCTTTCTTT

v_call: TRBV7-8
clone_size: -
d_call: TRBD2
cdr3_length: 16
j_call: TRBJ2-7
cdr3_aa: CASSSSRTSGSYEQYF
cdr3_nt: TGTGCCAGCAGCTCGTCCCGGACTAGCGGCTCCTACGAGCAGTACTTC

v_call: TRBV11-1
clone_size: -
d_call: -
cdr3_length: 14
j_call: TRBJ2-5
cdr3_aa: CASSLWTTQETQYF
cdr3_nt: TGTGCCAGCAGCCTGTGGACTACCCAAGAGACCCAGTACTTC

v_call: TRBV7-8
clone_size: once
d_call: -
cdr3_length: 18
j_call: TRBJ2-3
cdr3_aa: CASSLDTRGAASTDTQYF
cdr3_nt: TGTGCCAGCAGCTTAGATACCCGGGGGGCCGCTAGCACAGATACGCAGTATTTT

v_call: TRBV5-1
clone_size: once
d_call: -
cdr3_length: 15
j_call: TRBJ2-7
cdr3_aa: CASSLGGGETYEQYF
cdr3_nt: TGCGCCAGCAGCTTGGGAGGCGGGGAGACCTACGAGCAGTACTTC

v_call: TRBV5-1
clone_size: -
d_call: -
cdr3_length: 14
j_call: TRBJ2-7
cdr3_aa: CASSLTGIGREQYF
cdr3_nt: TGCGCCAGCAGCTTGACGGGGATAGGGCGGGAGCAGTACTTC

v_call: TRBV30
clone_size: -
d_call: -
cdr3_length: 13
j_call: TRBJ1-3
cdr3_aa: CAWRPLSGNTIYF
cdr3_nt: TGTGCCTGGAGGCCCCTCTCTGGAAACACCATATATTTT

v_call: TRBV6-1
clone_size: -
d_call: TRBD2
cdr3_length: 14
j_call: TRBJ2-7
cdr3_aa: CASSGLAGADEQYF
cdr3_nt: TGTGCCAGCAGTGGACTAGCGGGAGCTGACGAGCAGTACTTC

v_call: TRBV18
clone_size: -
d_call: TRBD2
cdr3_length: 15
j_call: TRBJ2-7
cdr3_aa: CASSNPGTSGYEQYF
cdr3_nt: TGTGCCAGCTCAAATCCGGGAACTAGCGGCTACGAGCAGTACTTC

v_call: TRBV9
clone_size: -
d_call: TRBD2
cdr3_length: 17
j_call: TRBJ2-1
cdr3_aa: CASSVDRGGTAYNEQFF
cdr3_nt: TGTGCCAGCAGCGTAGATCGGGGGGGGACCGCGTACAATGAGCAGTTCTTC

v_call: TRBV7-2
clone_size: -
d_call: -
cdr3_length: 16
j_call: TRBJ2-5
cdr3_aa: CASSLGYRSSQETQYF
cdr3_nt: TGTGCCAGCAGCTTAGGGTACAGGTCGAGCCAAGAGACCCAGTACTTC

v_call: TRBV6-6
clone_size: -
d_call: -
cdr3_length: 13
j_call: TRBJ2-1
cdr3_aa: CASSDRDHNEQFF
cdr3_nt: TGTGCCAGCAGTGACCGGGACCACAATGAGCAGTTCTTC

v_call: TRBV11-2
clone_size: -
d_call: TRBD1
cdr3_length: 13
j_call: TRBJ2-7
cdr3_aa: CASMDRVVYEQYF
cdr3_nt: TGTGCCAGCATGGACAGGGTAGTCTACGAGCAGTACTTC

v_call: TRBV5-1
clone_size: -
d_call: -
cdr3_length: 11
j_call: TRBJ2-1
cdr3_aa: CASGWANEQFF
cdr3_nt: TGCGCCAGCGGCTGGGCGAATGAGCAGTTCTTC

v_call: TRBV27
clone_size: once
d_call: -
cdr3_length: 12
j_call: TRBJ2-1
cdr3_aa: CASSDPRDEQFF
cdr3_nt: TGTGCCAGTTCAGACCCCAGGGATGAGCAGTTCTTC

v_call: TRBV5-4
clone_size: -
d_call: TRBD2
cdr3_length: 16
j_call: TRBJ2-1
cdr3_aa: CASSLVSSGRGDEQFF
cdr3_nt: TGTGCCAGCAGCTTGGTATCTAGCGGGAGAGGTGATGAGCAGTTCTTC

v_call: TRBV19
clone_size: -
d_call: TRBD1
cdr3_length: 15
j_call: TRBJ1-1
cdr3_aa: CASSTQGAQRAEAFF
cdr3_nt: TGTGCCAGTAGTACGCAGGGGGCGCAGAGGGCTGAAGCTTTCTTT

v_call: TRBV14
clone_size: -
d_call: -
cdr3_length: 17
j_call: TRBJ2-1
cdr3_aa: CASSQGTRRGLYNEQFF
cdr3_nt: TGTGCCAGCAGCCAAGGGACCAGGCGGGGGCTCTACAATGAGCAGTTCTTC

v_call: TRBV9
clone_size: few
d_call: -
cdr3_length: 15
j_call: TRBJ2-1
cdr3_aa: CASSVGGLPYNEQFF
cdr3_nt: TGTGCCAGCAGCGTAGGTGGACTACCCTACAATGAGCAGTTCTTC

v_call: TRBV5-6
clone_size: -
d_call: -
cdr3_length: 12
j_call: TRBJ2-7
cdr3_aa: CASSLADAQQYF
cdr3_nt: TGTGCCAGCAGCTTGGCCGATGCTCAGCAGTACTTC

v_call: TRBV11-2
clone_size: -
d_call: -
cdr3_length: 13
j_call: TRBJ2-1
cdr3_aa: CASSLRLENEQFF
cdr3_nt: TGTGCCAGCAGCTTACGTTTAGAAAATGAGCAGTTCTTC

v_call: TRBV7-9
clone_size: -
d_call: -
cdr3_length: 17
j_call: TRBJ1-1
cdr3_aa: CASSLVGHLTVNTEAFF
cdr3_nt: TGTGCCAGCAGCTTAGTGGGACACCTTACGGTGAACACTGAAGCTTTCTTT

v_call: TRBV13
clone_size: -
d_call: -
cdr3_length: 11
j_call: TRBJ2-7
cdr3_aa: CASSQGYEQYF
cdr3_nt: TGTGCCAGCAGCCAGGGTTACGAGCAGTACTTC

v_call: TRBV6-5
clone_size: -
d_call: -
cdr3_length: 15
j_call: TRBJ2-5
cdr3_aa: CASSYQPGRQETQYF
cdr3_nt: TGTGCCAGCAGTTACCAACCTGGGCGTCAAGAGACCCAGTACTTC

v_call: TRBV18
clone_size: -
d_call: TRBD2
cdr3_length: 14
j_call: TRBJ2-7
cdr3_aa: CASSPPAGVGEQYF
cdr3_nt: TGTGCCAGCTCACCCCCAGCGGGGGTAGGGGAGCAGTACTTC

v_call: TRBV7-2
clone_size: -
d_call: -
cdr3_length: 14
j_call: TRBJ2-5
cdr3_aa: CASSRRSGGETQYF
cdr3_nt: TGTGCCAGCAGCCGTCGGAGTGGGGGGGAGACCCAGTACTTC

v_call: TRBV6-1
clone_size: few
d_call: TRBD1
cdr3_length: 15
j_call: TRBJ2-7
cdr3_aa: CASSVETGASYEQYF
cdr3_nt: TGTGCCAGCAGCGTTGAGACAGGGGCCTCCTACGAGCAGTACTTC

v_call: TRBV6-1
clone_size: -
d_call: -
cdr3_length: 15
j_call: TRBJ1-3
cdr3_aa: CASRPNSISGNTIYF
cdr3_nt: TGTGCCAGCAGACCGAACAGTATTTCTGGAAACACCATATATTTT